This paragraph reports one T cell receptor (beta chain). The sample comes from a study of blood T cell repertoires in COVID-19. The CDR3 runs to 16 residues. The protocol was immunoSEQ multiplex PCR, while the TCRdb copy is restricted to in-frame clones and leaves out a portion. The repertoire holds 270,000 or so clones, with around 88% as singletons. The sample comprised PBMCs or T cells enriched from blood (not recorded which). This clonotype was sampled from a woman aged 40 to 50 with acute COVID-19. The chain combines TRBV12-2 with TRBJ2-1; the table's TRBD2 call for D was not verified on the DNA. TRBV12-2 is a listed pseudogene. CDR3: CASRLALAGPYNEQFF. The CDR3 coding sequence is TGTGCAAGTCGCTTAGCGCTAGCGGGGCCCTACAATGAGCAGTTCTTC.